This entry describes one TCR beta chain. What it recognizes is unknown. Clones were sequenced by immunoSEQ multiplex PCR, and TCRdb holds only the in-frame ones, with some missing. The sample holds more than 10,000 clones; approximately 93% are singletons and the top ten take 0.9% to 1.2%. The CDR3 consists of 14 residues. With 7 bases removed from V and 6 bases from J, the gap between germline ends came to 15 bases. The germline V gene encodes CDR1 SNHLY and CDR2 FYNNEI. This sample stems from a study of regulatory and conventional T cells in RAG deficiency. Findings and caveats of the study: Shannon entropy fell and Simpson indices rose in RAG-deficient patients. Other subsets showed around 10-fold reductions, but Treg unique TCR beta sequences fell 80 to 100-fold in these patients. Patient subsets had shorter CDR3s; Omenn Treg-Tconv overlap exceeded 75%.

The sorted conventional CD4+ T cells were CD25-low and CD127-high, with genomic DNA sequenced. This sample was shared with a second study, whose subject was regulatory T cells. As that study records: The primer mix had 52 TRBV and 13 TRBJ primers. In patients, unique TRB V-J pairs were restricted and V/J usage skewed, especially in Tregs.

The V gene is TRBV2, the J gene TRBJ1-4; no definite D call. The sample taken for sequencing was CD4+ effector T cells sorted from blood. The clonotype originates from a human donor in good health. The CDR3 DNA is TGTGCCAGCATGGGCGGGGAACGGTATGAAAAACTGTTTTTT. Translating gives CASMGGERYEKLFF.